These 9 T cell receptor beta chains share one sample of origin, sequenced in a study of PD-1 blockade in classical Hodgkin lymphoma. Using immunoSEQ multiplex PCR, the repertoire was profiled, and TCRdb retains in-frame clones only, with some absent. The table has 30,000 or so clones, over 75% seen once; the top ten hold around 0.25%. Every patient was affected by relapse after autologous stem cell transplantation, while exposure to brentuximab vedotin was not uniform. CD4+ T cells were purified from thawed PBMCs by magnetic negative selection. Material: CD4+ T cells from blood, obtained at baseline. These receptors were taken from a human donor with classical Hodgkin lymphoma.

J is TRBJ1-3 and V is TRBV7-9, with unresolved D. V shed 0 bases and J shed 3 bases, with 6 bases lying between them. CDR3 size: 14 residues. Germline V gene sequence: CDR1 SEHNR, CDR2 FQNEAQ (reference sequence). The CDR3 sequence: CASSLAAGGNTIYF. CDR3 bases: TGTGCCAGCAGCTTAGCGGCGGGTGGAAACACCATATATTTT.

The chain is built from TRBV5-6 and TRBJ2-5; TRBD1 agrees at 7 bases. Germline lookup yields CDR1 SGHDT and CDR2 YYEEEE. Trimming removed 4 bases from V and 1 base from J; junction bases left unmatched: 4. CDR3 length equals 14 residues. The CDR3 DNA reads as TGTGCCAGCAGCGTTGGGACAGTCCAAGAGACCCAGTACTTC. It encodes CASSVGTVQETQYF.

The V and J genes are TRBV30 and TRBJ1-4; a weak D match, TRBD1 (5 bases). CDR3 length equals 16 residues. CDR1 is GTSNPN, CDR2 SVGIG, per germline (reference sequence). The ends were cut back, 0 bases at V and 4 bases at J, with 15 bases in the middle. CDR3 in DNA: TGTGCCTGGAGTGTACTTAGGGGACCGAATAATGAAAAACTGTTTTTT. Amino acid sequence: CAWSVLRGPNNEKLFF.

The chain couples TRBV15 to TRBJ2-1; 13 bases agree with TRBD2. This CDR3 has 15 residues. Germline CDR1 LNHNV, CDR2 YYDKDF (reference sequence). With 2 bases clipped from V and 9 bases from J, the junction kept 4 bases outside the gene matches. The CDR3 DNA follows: TGTGCCACCAGCAGATTCCGGACTAGCGGGAGTGAGCAGTTCTTC. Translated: CATSRFRTSGSEQFF.

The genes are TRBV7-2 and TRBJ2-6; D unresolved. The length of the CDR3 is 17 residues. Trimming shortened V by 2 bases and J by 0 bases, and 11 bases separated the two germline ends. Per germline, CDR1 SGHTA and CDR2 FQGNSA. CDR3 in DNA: TGTGCCAGCAGCTTAATAATCTCTAGCTCTGGGGCCAACGTCCTGACTTTC. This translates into CASSLIISSSGANVLTF.

CDR3 sequence: CASSFRGPGNTIYF. CDR3 in DNA: TGTGCCAGCAGTTTTAGGGGGCCTGGAAACACCATATATTTT. The chain carries TRBV27 and TRBJ1-3; 7 bases fit TRBD1. Unmatched junction bases numbered 1, after V lost 3 bases and J lost 2 bases. The germline gives CDR1 MNHEY, CDR2 SMNVEV (reference sequence). This CDR3 is 14 amino acids long.

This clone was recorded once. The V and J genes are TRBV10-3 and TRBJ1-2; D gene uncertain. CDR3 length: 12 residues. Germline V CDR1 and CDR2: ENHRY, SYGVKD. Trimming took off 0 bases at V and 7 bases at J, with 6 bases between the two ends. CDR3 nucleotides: TGTGCCATCAGTGAGTCGAGTTTTGGCTACACCTTC. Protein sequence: CAISESSFGYTF.

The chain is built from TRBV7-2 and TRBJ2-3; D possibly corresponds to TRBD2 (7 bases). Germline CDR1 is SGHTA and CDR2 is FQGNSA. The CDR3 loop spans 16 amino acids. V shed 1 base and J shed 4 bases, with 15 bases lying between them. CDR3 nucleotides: TGTGCCAGCAGCTTAGGACTAGCAGAGGGGGCAGATACGCAGTATTTT. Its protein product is CASSLGLAEGADTQYF.

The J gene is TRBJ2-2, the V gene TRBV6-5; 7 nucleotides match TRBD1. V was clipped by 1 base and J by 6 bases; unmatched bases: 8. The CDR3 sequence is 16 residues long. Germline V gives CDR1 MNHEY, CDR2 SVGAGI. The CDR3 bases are TGTGCCAGCAGTTACTTGCTCTTAAGGGGGCCCGGGGAGCTGTTTTTT. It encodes CASSYLLLRGPGELFF.